The 22 T cell receptor beta chains presented below share a single source sample, sequenced in a study of identical twins listed by TCRdb under 2016. Library preparation employed 5' RACE. The sequencing machine was an Illumina HiSeq 2000. In TCRdb, the public reads were trimmed at Q25 with fastp and aligned with MiXCR, with productive beta chains retained. Identical CDR3 proteins give one entry, which carries the most common genes and DNA. The sample includes some 660,000 distinct CDR3 sequences, with more than 6.5% observed a single time. The ten most abundant clones make up more than 0.75% of the sample. The same data also went into a second study, on yellow fever vaccine responses in identical twins.

Material: PBMCs. The origin of the receptors is a woman aged 18-30 years in good health.

The genes are TRBV2 and TRBJ2-7; perhaps TRBD1 as D (6 bases). V lost 6 bases and J lost 3, with 12 bases in between. CDR1 and CDR2 (germline): SNHLY, FYNNEI. The CDR3 contains 13 residues. For the CDR3, the DNA is TGTGCCAGCAGCCGACAGGAGAACTACGAGCAGTACTTC. It translates to CASSRQENYEQYF.

The rearrangement links TRBV5-1 to TRBJ2-7; 7 bases map to TRBD1. In germline, CDR1 is SGHRS, CDR2 YFSETQ. The CDR3 sequence is 12 residues long. Trimming removed 7 bases from V and 2 bases from J; junction bases left unmatched: 3. The CDR3 region has the DNA TGCGCCAGCGCTGACAGGGCCTACGAGCAGTACTTC. This sequence encodes CASADRAYEQYF.

This clonotype was detected ten times or more. The chain joins TRBV10-3 to TRBJ2-1; D perhaps matches TRBD2 (6 bases). Germline values: CDR1 ENHRY, CDR2 SYGVKD. The CDR3 consists of 15 residues. Deletions cut 6 bases from V and 6 bases from J, with 18 bases between. CDR3 protein: CAIRAGDSPGNEQFF. For the CDR3, the DNA is TGTGCCATCAGAGCCGGGGACTCCCCGGGCAATGAGCAGTTCTTC.

This rearrangement joins TRBV10-2 to TRBJ2-7, with a tentative D call TRBD1 (6 bases). This CDR3 is built from 17 residues. The germline V gene encodes CDR1 WSHSY and CDR2 SAAADI. Trimming took 6 bases from V and 3 from J, leaving 24 bases between them. The DNA of the CDR3 is TGCGCCAGCAGCCCAAGGAGGATGGGGGCGAACAGCTACGAGCAGTACTTC. This sequence encodes CASSPRRMGANSYEQYF.

The DNA for the CDR3 is TGTGCCAGCAGTTACGGGGCAGGGGGCGGGAATAATTCACCCCTCCACTTT. Amino acids: CASSYGAGGGNNSPLHF. V and J are TRBV6-5 and TRBJ1-6, with 8 nucleotides matching TRBD1. J was trimmed by 5 bases and V by 2 bases; bases with no gene match: 8. Germline loops: CDR1 MNHEY, CDR2 SVGAGI. The CDR3 covers 17 residues.

This clonotype appeared a few times. This chain links TRBV12-3 or TRBV12-4 with TRBJ1-5; unclear D gene. The CDR3 loop spans 13 amino acids. The ends were cut back, 1 base at V and 9 bases at J, with 10 bases in the middle. CDR3 protein: CASSLGNAGPQHF. CDR3 in DNA: TGTGCCAGCAGTTTAGGGAACGCAGGGCCCCAGCATTTT.

V gene TRBV7-9 combines with J gene TRBJ2-7; D is perhaps TRBD1 (6 bases). CDR3 size: 14 residues. The germline CDR1 and CDR2 sequences are SEHNR and FQNEAQ (reference sequence). V lost 5 bases to trimming and J lost 6 bases, with 17 bases between them. The DNA of the CDR3 is TGTGCCAGCAGCCTCCAGACAGGACGGTCCGAGCAGTACTTC. Residues: CASSLQTGRSEQYF.

Written as DNA, the CDR3 is TGTGCCAGCAGCGAGGGACGGGGCCACGAGCAGTACTTC. Its protein product is CASSEGRGHEQYF. V is TRBV12-3 or TRBV12-4 and J is TRBJ2-7; D assignment may be TRBD1 or TRBD2 (5 bases each). V lost 6 bases, J lost 5 bases, and 14 bases lay in between. CDR3 length equals 13 residues.

The gene calls are TRBV30 and TRBJ1-5; D gene uncertain. Germline assignment: CDR1 GTSNPN and CDR2 SVGIG (reference sequence). V was shortened by 3 bases and J by 4 bases, with 10 bases between the two germline ends. The CDR3 extends over 13 amino acids. This CDR3 reads CAWRASENQPQHF. In nucleotides, the CDR3 is TGTGCCTGGAGGGCGTCAGAGAATCAGCCCCAGCATTTT. The full variable domain, in which reference TRBV30 and TRBJ1-5 provide the parts outside the CDR3, is SQTIHQWPATLVQPVGSPLSLECTVEGTSNPNLYWYRQAAGRGLQLLFYSVGIGQISSEVPQNLSASRPQDRQFILSSKKLLLSDSGFYLCAWRASENQPQHFGDGTRLSIL.

This clonotype was picked up many times. The rearrangement links TRBV12-3 or TRBV12-4 to TRBJ2-4, with unresolved D. There are 13 residues in the CDR3. The ends were cut back, 3 bases at V and 6 bases at J, with 9 bases in the middle. CDR3 sequence reads: CASSLRPGNIQYF. Written as DNA, the CDR3 is TGTGCCAGCAGTTTGCGTCCCGGAAACATTCAGTACTTC.

The table lists this clonotype with a few counts. The gene calls are TRBV5-1 and TRBJ2-2; possible D gene TRBD2, 5 bases. Germline V gene sequence: CDR1 SGHRS, CDR2 YFSETQ. This CDR3 spans 14 amino acids. Trimming removed 0 bases from V and 6 bases from J, with 9 bases in between. CDR3 residues: CASSLGRGSGELFF. The CDR3 nucleotides are TGCGCCAGCAGCTTGGGTCGGGGATCCGGGGAGCTGTTTTTT.

Many counts were recorded for this clonotype. This sequence joins TRBV12-3 or TRBV12-4 and TRBJ2-1, with 7 bases aligning to TRBD1. The CDR3 extends over 14 amino acids. The V gene end was trimmed by 5 bases and the J gene end by 4 bases; junction bases not matched to a gene: 5. CDR3 DNA: TGTGCCAGCAGTGCCAGGGGACAGTACAATGAGCAGTTCTTC. This gives the protein CASSARGQYNEQFF.

In its sample, this clonotype was seen a few times. This sequence joins TRBV5-6 and TRBJ2-1; maybe TRBD2 (5 bases). Germline CDR1 and CDR2: SGHDT and YYEEEE. The CDR3 spans 15 residues. Trimming left V 7 bases short and J 2 bases short, with 16 bases between. DNA for the CDR3: TGTGCCAGCGCCCCGGGGTGGGCGACCTACAATGAGCAGTTCTTC. Amino acid sequence: CASAPGWATYNEQFF.

This clonotype was observed a few times. The rearrangement links TRBV3-1 to TRBJ2-7, with D maybe TRBD1 (6 bases). Between the trimmed V and J ends, which lost 3 bases and 2 bases, there was a span of 11 bases. Germline loops: CDR1 LGHDT, CDR2 YNNKEL (reference sequence). The length of the CDR3 is 14 residues. CDR3 bases: TGTGCCAGCAGCCACCTGACAGGAGCCTACGAGCAGTACTTC. It codes for CASSHLTGAYEQYF.

This clonotype has at least ten counts. This CDR3 reads CASSEYLAGGYNEQFF. CDR3 in DNA: TGTGCCAGCAGTGAATATTTAGCGGGGGGCTACAATGAGCAGTTCTTC. The rearrangement links TRBV25-1 to TRBJ2-1, with 10 bases matching TRBD2. Trimming cost V 0 bases and J 3 bases; bases outside gene matches: 2. Germline CDR1 MGHDK, CDR2 SYGVNS. The CDR3 totals 16 residues.

This clonotype was counted many times. The chain uses TRBV27 and TRBJ2-1; 7 bases align to TRBD1. Germline CDR1 reads MNHEY; CDR2 reads SMNVEV (reference sequence). The ends lost 5 bases at V and 8 bases at J; junction bases unmatched: 12. The length of the CDR3 is 15 residues. The CDR3 DNA reads as TGTGCCAGCAGTCCTCAGACAGGGATTTTCGATGAGCAGTTCTTC. Translated: CASSPQTGIFDEQFF.

This chain joins TRBV5-6 and TRBJ1-1, with 7 bases matching TRBD1. Trimming cost V 5 bases and J 2 bases; bases outside gene matches: 12. Germline assignment: CDR1 SGHDT and CDR2 YYEEEE. This CDR3 has 16 residues. CDR3 sequence (DNA): TGTGCCAGCAGTAATTATCCTGACAGGGTCAACACTGAAGCTTTCTTT. This translates into CASSNYPDRVNTEAFF. The entire variable domain, with the rest obtained from reference TRBV5-6 and TRBJ1-1, is as follows: DAGVTQSPTHLIKTRGQQVTLRCSPKSGHDTVSWYQQALGQGPQFIFQYYEEEERQRGNFPDRFSGHQFPNYSSELNVNALLLGDSALYLCASSNYPDRVNTEAFFGQGTRLTVV.

This clonotype came up many times. This chain links TRBV29-1 with TRBJ2-3; unclear D gene. Germline lookup yields CDR1 SQVTM and CDR2 ANQGSEA. The CDR3 loop spans 12 amino acids. The germline V and J ends were trimmed by 2 bases and 5 bases, with 8 bases remaining between them. Written as DNA, the CDR3 is TGCAGCGTTGAAACGAGTCAAGATACGCAGTATTTT. Translated, it gives CSVETSQDTQYF.

The V call is TRBV7-9, the J call TRBJ1-2; 7 bases are a match to TRBD1. V lost 5 bases and J lost 2; bases outside the gene matches: 8. CDR3 length equals 15 residues. CDR1 SEHNR and CDR2 FQNEAQ come from the germline V gene (reference sequence). The CDR3 bases are TGTGCCAGCAGCGCTCGGACAGGCCCGAACTATGGCTACACCTTC. Translation: CASSARTGPNYGYTF.

This clonotype has a handful of counts. The chain is built from TRBV7-2 and TRBJ2-7, with D possibly TRBD1 on 6 matching bases. The germline gives CDR1 SGHTA, CDR2 FQGNSA. Deletions cut 1 base from V and 6 bases from J, with 13 bases between. CDR3 length: 14 residues. In DNA, the CDR3 is TGTGCCAGCAGCTTAGATCGGTACAGGGCCGAGCAGTACTTC. Encoded protein: CASSLDRYRAEQYF.

This clonotype was detected only a few times. V is TRBV18 and J is TRBJ2-1, with TRBD2 matching over 9 bases. Germline CDR1 is KGHSH and CDR2 is LQKENI. V was clipped by 4 bases and J by 7 bases; unmatched bases: 14. This CDR3 has 17 residues. The CDR3 nucleotides are TGTGCCAGCTCACTAGAGCTCTTAGCGGGAGTCACTAATGAGCAGTTCTTC. Translated, it gives CASSLELLAGVTNEQFF.

This clonotype was found many times. The chain employs TRBV15 and TRBJ2-3, with D possibly matching TRBD1 (5 bases). The CDR3 is made up of 15 amino acids. V lost 0 bases to trimming and J lost 5 bases, with 12 bases between them. In germline, CDR1 is LNHNV, CDR2 YYDKDF (reference sequence). The CDR3 loop is CATSRDPREEDTQYF. DNA of the CDR3: TGTGCCACCAGCAGAGATCCCAGGGAAGAAGATACGCAGTATTTT.